This TCR beta chain was recorded in a study of blood T cell repertoires in COVID-19. Study summary: The United States, Italy and Spain provided the acute and convalescent COVID-19 samples.

The assay was immunoSEQ multiplex PCR, and TCRdb's table has in-frame clones only and misses some. Seen here are 450,000 to 500,000 clones, 80% to 90% observed once, and the top ten hold about 3%. The germline gives CDR1 MNHEY, CDR2 SMNVEV (reference sequence). With 5 bases removed from V and 10 bases from J, the gap between germline ends came to 11 bases. The CDR3 totals 12 residues. The sample taken for sequencing was peripheral blood. The sequence was obtained from a human donor in a cohort sampled during active COVID-19. The chain joins TRBV27 to TRBJ1-4, with D unresolved. CDR3 DNA sequence: TGTGCCAGCAGTCCCGGAGGACTAAAACTGTTTTTT. Protein sequence: CASSPGGLKLFF.